The T cell receptor (beta chain) described here comes from a study of blood T cell repertoires in COVID-19. This CDR3 is built from 14 residues. The V end lost 2 bases, the J end lost 1 base, and 8 bases lay between the germline ends. Germline CDR1 and CDR2: MNHEY and SVGAGI. This clone was picked up one time. Only in-frame clones appear in the TCRdb table, and some are missing; sequencing was by immunoSEQ multiplex PCR. This table holds some 140,000 clones, 70% to 85% found once. The chain carries TRBV6-5 and TRBJ1-1; a possible D gene is TRBD1 (6 bases). The sequence derives from a man in his fifties or sixties with COVID-19, enrolled during active disease. The sample taken for sequencing was peripheral blood. CDR3 region: CASSYRGGNTEAFF. The CDR3 DNA follows: TGTGCCAGCAGTTACAGAGGGGGGAACACTGAAGCTTTCTTT.